The present T cell receptor beta chain was sequenced within a study of PD-L1 blockade in urothelial cancer. Study summary: When blood samples were assessed, the median T cell count was 120,000 to 150,000.

Trimming took off 3 bases at V and 1 base at J, with 12 bases between the two ends. The V gene's germline CDR1 is KGHSH and CDR2 LQKENI. CDR3 size: 15 residues. TCRdb's table, derived via immunoSEQ multiplex PCR, lists solely in-frame clones and lacks some. The sample includes about 120,000 clones, around 89% of them seen just once. Time point defined: peripheral blood 6 weeks after treatment start. The TCR comes from a man aged 55 to 70 with urothelial cancer. The V gene is TRBV18, the J gene TRBJ1-1; TRBD1 might be the D (5 bases). This material consisted of PBMCs, taken around atezolizumab (anti-PD-L1) treatment. The CDR3 region has the DNA TGTGCCAGCTCACCGTCCGTGGGGCAGAACACTGAAGCTTTCTTT. This gives the protein CASSPSVGQNTEAFF.